This entry lists 18 T cell receptor beta chains sequenced from one sample in a study of T cell changes during pregnancy in multiple sclerosis. Some clones are missing from TCRdb's copy, which holds only in-frame ones; the method was immunoSEQ multiplex PCR. The repertoire holds 50,000 to 65,000 clones, with approximately 93% as singletons. Source: CD8+ T cells from peripheral blood mononuclear cells, taken in the second trimester of pregnancy. All receptors come from a female donor with multiple sclerosis, enrolled in a pregnancy study.

This clone was picked up one time. The CDR3 DNA sequence: TGTGCCAGCAGTAAGAGGACAGGCGGCACAGATACGCAGTATTTT. It codes for CASSKRTGGTDTQYF. The chain employs TRBV6-6 and TRBJ2-3, with 7 positions matching TRBD1. The germline V gene has CDR1 MNHNY and CDR2 SVGAGI (reference sequence). The CDR3 sequence is 15 residues long. V shed 5 bases, J shed 1 base, and the junction held 6 bases outside the gene matches.

The chain couples TRBV27 to TRBJ1-1; D is perhaps TRBD1 (5 bases). Trimming stripped 6 bases from V and 0 bases from J, with 14 bases between. CDR1 is MNHEY, CDR2 SMNVEV, per germline (reference sequence). This CDR3 has 15 amino acids. CDR3 sequence (DNA): TGTGCCAGCAGCTTAGGGGCCTACATGAACACTGAAGCTTTCTTT. This codes for CASSLGAYMNTEAFF.

The V and J genes are TRBV13 and TRBJ1-4; 9 nucleotides match TRBD1. Unmatched junction bases numbered 11, after V lost 0 bases and J lost 9 bases. Germline CDR1 reads PRHDT; CDR2 reads FYEKMQ (reference sequence). This CDR3 is 17 amino acids long. CDR3 loop: CASSLGIGDRGNQKLFF. CDR3 nucleotides: TGTGCCAGCAGCTTAGGCATTGGAGACAGGGGGAATCAAAAACTGTTTTTT. The full variable domain, rest sourced from reference TRBV13 and TRBJ1-4, is AAGVIQSPRHLIKEKRETATLKCYPIPRHDTVYWYQQGPGQDPQFLISFYEKMQSDKGSIPDRFSAQQFSDYHSELNMSSLELGDSALYFCASSLGIGDRGNQKLFFGSGTQLSVL.

V gene TRBV5-6 combines with J gene TRBJ2-7, with D unresolved. CDR3 length: 13 amino acids. V was clipped by 0 bases and J by 4 bases, with 8 bases between them. Germline loops: CDR1 SGHDT, CDR2 YYEEEE. CDR3 loop: CASSLGRSYEQYF. The CDR3 bases are TGTGCCAGCAGCTTGGGCAGGTCGTACGAGCAGTACTTC. Looking up the rest from reference TRBV5-6 and TRBJ2-7 gives the full variable domain: DAGVTQSPTHLIKTRGQQVTLRCSPKSGHDTVSWYQQALGQGPQFIFQYYEEEERQRGNFPDRFSGHQFPNYSSELNVNALLLGDSALYLCASSLGRSYEQYFGPGTRLTVT.

The chain recombines TRBV7-9 with TRBJ1-1; 8 bases fit TRBD1. Germline V gene sequence: CDR1 SEHNR, CDR2 FQNEAQ (reference sequence). Losses at the gene ends were 1 base for V and 4 bases for J; bases not matched to a gene: 5. The CDR3 totals 15 residues. CDR3 nucleotides: TGTGCCAGCAGCTTAGAAGACAGGGGCTCCACTGAAGCTTTCTTT. The encoded protein is CASSLEDRGSTEAFF.

This clone was seen more than once but under ten times. The CDR3 protein is CASSIGVGSYEQYF. The CDR3 DNA is TGTGCCAGTAGTATAGGCGTCGGTTCCTACGAGCAGTACTTC. This sequence joins TRBV19 and TRBJ2-7, with no clear D. From germline, CDR1 is LNHDA and CDR2 SQIVND (reference sequence). Trimming left V 1 base short and J 1 base short, with 8 bases between. The CDR3 contains 14 residues. The whole variable domain, filled in from reference TRBV19 and TRBJ2-7, reads DGGITQSPKYLFRKEGQNVTLSCEQNLNHDAMYWYRQDPGQGLRLIYYSQIVNDFQKGDIAEGYSVSREKKESFPLTVTSAQKNPTAFYLCASSIGVGSYEQYFGPGTRLTVT.

The genes are TRBV7-3 and TRBJ2-1; D unclear. Looked up from germline, CDR1 is SGHTA and CDR2 is FQGTGA. The CDR3 consists of 13 residues. V was clipped by 1 base and J by 4 bases, with 5 bases between them. The CDR3 is CASSLSGYNEQFF. The CDR3 bases are TGTGCCAGCAGCTTAAGCGGATACAATGAGCAGTTCTTC. The full variable domain, completed using reference TRBV7-3 and TRBJ2-1, is GAGVSQTPSNKVTEKGKYVELRCDPISGHTALYWYRQSLGQGPEFLIYFQGTGAADDSGLPNDRFFAVRPEGSVSTLKIQRTERGDSAVYLCASSLSGYNEQFFGPGTRLTVL.

The gene calls are TRBV27 and TRBJ2-7, with TRBD2 identical over 9 bases. Germline CDR1 reads MNHEY; CDR2 reads SMNVEV (reference sequence). The CDR3 length is 12 residues. After removal of 6 bases from V and 4 bases from J, the junction contained 1 base not matched to a gene. Written as DNA, the CDR3 is TGTGCCAGCAGCGGACTAGCGTACGAGCAGTACTTC. Translation gives CASSGLAYEQYF.

The chain joins TRBV6-4 to TRBJ2-3; 8 bases are shared with TRBD2. Germline trimming cut 5 bases from V and 3 bases from J; bases unmatched to any gene: 7. Looked up from germline, CDR1 is MRHNA and CDR2 is SNTAGT. This CDR3 has 15 amino acids. The CDR3 sequence: CASSPGTRITDTQYF. CDR3 sequence (DNA): TGTGCCAGCAGTCCCGGGACTAGGATTACAGATACGCAGTATTTT.

The chain recombines TRBV6-5 with TRBJ2-7, with TRBD2 matching 10 bases. Germline CDR1 reads MNHEY; CDR2 reads SVGAGI. The CDR3 loop spans 15 amino acids. Trimming at V came to 5 bases and at J to 4 bases, leaving 8 bases not matched to a gene. As DNA, the CDR3 is TGTGCCAGCAGTAACATAGCGGGAGGTATGTACGAGCAGTACTTC. Encoded protein: CASSNIAGGMYEQYF.

The CDR3: CASSYLRGRVYTEAFF. As DNA, the CDR3 is TGTGCCAGCAGTTACTTACGCGGCAGGGTCTACACTGAAGCTTTCTTT. The J gene is TRBJ1-1, the V gene TRBV6-5; a weak D match, TRBD1 (5 bases). Germline CDR1 is MNHEY and CDR2 is SVGAGI. The CDR3 is 16 residues long. Trimming cost V 1 base and J 3 bases, with 15 bases left between them.

The rearrangement uses TRBV27 and TRBJ1-2, with D unclear. With 4 bases removed from V and 3 bases from J, the gap between germline ends came to 9 bases. The CDR3 has 13 residues. Germline lookup yields CDR1 MNHEY and CDR2 SMNVEV (reference sequence). Here the CDR3 DNA reads TGTGCCAGCAGTTCCGGGGTCTACTATGGCTACACCTTC. Translated: CASSSGVYYGYTF.

The chain combines TRBV19 with TRBJ2-7; no definite D call. The CDR3 runs 13 residues. Germline assignment: CDR1 LNHDA and CDR2 SQIVND (reference sequence). V was clipped by 5 bases and J by 0 bases, with 8 bases between them. In DNA form, the CDR3 reads TGTGCCAGTAGTGAATCGAGCTCCTACGAGCAGTACTTC. This codes for CASSESSSYEQYF. The whole variable domain, remainder taken from reference TRBV19 and TRBJ2-7, is DGGITQSPKYLFRKEGQNVTLSCEQNLNHDAMYWYRQDPGQGLRLIYYSQIVNDFQKGDIAEGYSVSREKKESFPLTVTSAQKNPTAFYLCASSESSSYEQYFGPGTRLTVT.

Only one count was recorded for this clone. The chain joins TRBV4-2 to TRBJ2-3; TRBD2 matches at 8 bases. After removal of 2 bases from V and 5 bases from J, the junction contained 12 bases not matched to a gene. This CDR3 comprises 17 residues. Germline lookup yields CDR1 LGHNA and CDR2 YNFKEQ. As DNA, the CDR3 is TGTGCCAGCAGCCAATCTGTTTCAGCGGGAGTTGTAGATACGCAGTATTTT. Amino acid sequence: CASSQSVSAGVVDTQYF.

The chain employs TRBV4-3 and TRBJ2-5; 16 bases fit TRBD2. The CDR3 is 15 residues long. Looked up from germline, CDR1 is LGHNA and CDR2 is YSLEER. The CDR3 nucleotides read TGCTTTCTCGGGACTAGCGGGAGGGGGCAAGAGACCCAGTACTTC. Translation gives CFLGTSGRGQETQYF.

J is TRBJ2-1 and V is TRBV6-5; no clear D. CDR1 MNHEY and CDR2 SVGAGI come from the germline V gene. V was cut by 4 bases and J by 4 bases, with 8 bases left in between. CDR3 length: 13 residues. In nucleotides, the CDR3 is TGTGCCAGCAGTTCGGCGGAGTACAATGAGCAGTTCTTC. Translation: CASSSAEYNEQFF.

The chain couples TRBV7-9 to TRBJ2-7; 8 bases are a match to TRBD1. There are 17 residues in the CDR3. Germline values: CDR1 SEHNR, CDR2 FQNEAQ (reference sequence). J lost 0 bases, V lost 4 bases, and 11 bases had no gene match. CDR3 protein: CASSYPRRQGNSYEQYF. CDR3 nucleotides: TGTGCCAGCAGCTATCCGCGTCGACAGGGGAACTCCTACGAGCAGTACTTC.

The rearrangement joins TRBV7-2 to TRBJ1-1, with D uncertain. This CDR3 has 15 residues. In germline, CDR1 is SGHTA, CDR2 FQGNSA. V shed 2 bases and J shed 6 bases, with 16 bases lying between them. DNA of the CDR3: TGTGCCAGCAGCTTAAGTGGCGGAGCTAACGCTGAAGCTTTCTTT. Amino acid sequence: CASSLSGGANAEAFF. The full variable domain, completed using reference TRBV7-2 and TRBJ1-1, is GAGVSQSPSNKVTEKGKDVELRCDPISGHTALYWYRQSLGQGLEFLIYFQGNSAPDKSGLPSDRFSAERTGGSVSTLTIQRTQQEDSAVYLCASSLSGGANAEAFFGQGTRLTVV.